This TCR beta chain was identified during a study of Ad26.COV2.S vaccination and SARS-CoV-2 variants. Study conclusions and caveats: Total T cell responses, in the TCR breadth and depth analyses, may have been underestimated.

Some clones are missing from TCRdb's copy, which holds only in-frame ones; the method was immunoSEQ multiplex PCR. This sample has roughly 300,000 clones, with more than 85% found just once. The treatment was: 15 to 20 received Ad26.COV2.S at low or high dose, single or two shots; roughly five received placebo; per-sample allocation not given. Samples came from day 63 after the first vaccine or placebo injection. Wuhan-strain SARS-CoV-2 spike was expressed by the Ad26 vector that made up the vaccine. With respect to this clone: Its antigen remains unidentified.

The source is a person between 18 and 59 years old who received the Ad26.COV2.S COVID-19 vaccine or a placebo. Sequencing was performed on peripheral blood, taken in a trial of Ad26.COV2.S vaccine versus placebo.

CDR3 region: CASSTSTGNTEAFF. For the CDR3, the DNA is TGTGCCAGCAGTACCTCAACAGGGAACACTGAAGCTTTCTTT. V is TRBV6-2 or TRBV6-3 and J is TRBJ1-1, with a weak D call TRBD1 (5 bases). Trimming left V 5 bases short and J 1 base short, with 11 bases between. The germline CDR1 and CDR2 sequences are MNHEY and SVGEGT. The length of the CDR3 is 14 residues.